This entry features one T cell receptor beta chain sequence. This specimen comes from a study of T cell responses to AZD1222 COVID-19 vaccine. V lost 4 bases and J lost 0, with 15 bases in between. This CDR3 spans 16 amino acids. The germline gives CDR1 LGHDT, CDR2 YNNKEL (reference sequence). Sequencing used immunoSEQ multiplex PCR; TCRdb keeps in-frame clones, though not all of them. The sample lists about 150,000 clones, 86% occurring once. This receptor was taken from an adult who received the AZD1222 COVID-19 vaccine. The input for sequencing was peripheral blood, taken 28 days after the second AZD1222 dose. The V call is TRBV3-1 (or the pseudogene TRBV3-2), the J call TRBJ1-2; tentatively, D is TRBD1 (5 bases). CDR3 sequence (DNA): TGTGCCAGCAGCCTCGGAAGGGGCGACTCTAACTATGGCTACACCTTC. It yields the protein CASSLGRGDSNYGYTF.